This TCR beta chain was identified during a study of cytomegalovirus exposure and HLA in healthy donors. Study-wide points: Prior analysis indicated that the majority of TCR beta V segments exhibited productivity approximately 87% or approximately 30% of the time. What a later analysis showed was that several of the most significant clusters appeared linked to common viral pathogens.

PCR primers comprised 60 Vbeta and 13 Jbeta primers. The method was immunoSEQ multiplex PCR; TCRdb's version includes in-frame clones alone and lacks a portion of them. The profile shows 85,000 to 130,000 clones, approximately 79% of them singletons. In regard to this clone: Antigen unknown.

This CDR3 has 15 amino acids. CDR1 and CDR2 from the germline V gene are KGHSH and LQKENI. The V end was cut by 2 bases, the J end by 2 bases, with 12 bases between. This TCR derives from a man in his sixties in good health and CMV-seropositive. Sample: PBMCs. V gene TRBV18 combines with J gene TRBJ1-2, with D uncertain. CDR3 sequence: CASSPEGTANYGYTF. The CDR3 DNA reads as TGTGCCAGCTCACCAGAGGGAACGGCCAACTATGGCTACACCTTC.